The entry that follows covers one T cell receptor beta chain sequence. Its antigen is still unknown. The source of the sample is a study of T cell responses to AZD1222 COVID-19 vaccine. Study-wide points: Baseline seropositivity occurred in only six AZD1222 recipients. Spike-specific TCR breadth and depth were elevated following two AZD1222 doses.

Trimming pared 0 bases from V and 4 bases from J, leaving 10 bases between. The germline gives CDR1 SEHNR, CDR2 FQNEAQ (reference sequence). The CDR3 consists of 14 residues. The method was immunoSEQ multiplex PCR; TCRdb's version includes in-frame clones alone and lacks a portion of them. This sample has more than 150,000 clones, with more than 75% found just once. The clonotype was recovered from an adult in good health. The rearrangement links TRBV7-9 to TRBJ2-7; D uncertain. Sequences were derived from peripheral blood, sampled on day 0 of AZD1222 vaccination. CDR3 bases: TGTGCCAGCAGCTTAGCCACCTCCGGGTACGAGCAGTACTTC. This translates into CASSLATSGYEQYF.